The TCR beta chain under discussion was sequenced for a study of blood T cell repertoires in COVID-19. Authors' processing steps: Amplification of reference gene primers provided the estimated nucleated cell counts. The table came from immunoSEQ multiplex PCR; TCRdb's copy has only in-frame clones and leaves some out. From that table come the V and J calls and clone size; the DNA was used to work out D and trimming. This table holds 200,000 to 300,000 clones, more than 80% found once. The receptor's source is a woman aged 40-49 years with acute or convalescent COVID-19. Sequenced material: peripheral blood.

CDR3 in amino acids: CASSKGSNTEAFF. DNA for the CDR3: TGTGCCAGCAGTAAGGGGTCGAACACTGAAGCTTTCTTT. This chain connects TRBV9 to TRBJ1-1; perhaps TRBD1 as D (5 bases). The CDR3 is 13 residues long. The V gene lost 5 bases and the J gene lost 1 base, with 9 bases spanning the gap. The germline V gene encodes CDR1 SGDLS and CDR2 YYNGEE.